These T cell receptor beta chains were read from a single sample in a study of vaccination effects on CD4 cells after COVID-19. These receptors have no identified antigens. Profiled with immunoSEQ multiplex PCR; TCRdb holds only in-frame clones, not every one. The sample lists about 58,000 clones, around 80% occurring once. The sequencing here drew on CD4+ T cells from PBMCs cultured without peptide, taken before COVID-19 vaccination. Source of these receptors: a human donor who received a COVID-19 vaccine. Each CDR3 is given with its conserved first and last residue. D genes are given only for firm matches. Clone size is shown for a subset of rows, as once, few, many or a class of expanded clone.

>TRBV6-1|NA|TRBJ2-5|NA|14
TGTGCCAGCAGTGAGGACACTTTCCAAGAGACCCAGTACTTC
CASSEDTFQETQYF
>TRBV24-1|NA|TRBJ1-5|NA|14
TGTGCCACCAGTGAGGGGGCGCCGAATCAGCCCCAGCATTTT
CATSEGAPNQPQHF
>TRBV5-1|NA|TRBJ2-5|TRBD2|16
TGCGCCAGCAGTCTAGCGGGGGGTTTCGGTAGGGAGACCCAGTACTTC
CASSLAGGFGRETQYF
>TRBV5-1|NA|TRBJ1-1|TRBD1|15
TGCGCCAGCAGCTTGGTAAGGGACAGGAACACTGAAGCTTTCTTT
CASSLVRDRNTEAFF
>TRBV7-3|NA|TRBJ2-5|TRBD1|15
TGTGCCAGCAGCTTTTATGCAGGGGGCCAAGAGACCCAGTACTTC
CASSFYAGGQETQYF
>TRBV6-6|NA|TRBJ2-5|NA|14
TGTGCCAGCAGGCGCCTACCGGGGGAAGAGACCCAGTACTTC
CASRRLPGEETQYF
>TRBV6-5|NA|TRBJ1-4|NA|16
TGTGCCAGCAGTTACTCGGGGGGCCTGGACGGCGAAAAACTGTTTTTT
CASSYSGGLDGEKLFF
>TRBV7-2|NA|TRBJ1-5|NA|15
TGTGCCAGCAGCTTGACAGCCTCTAGCAATCAGCCCCAGCATTTT
CASSLTASSNQPQHF
>TRBV27|NA|TRBJ2-2|NA|16
TGTGCCAGCAGTTTAAGGGCGAGCGCCGAGGCCGGGGAGCTGTTTTTT
CASSLRASAEAGELFF
>TRBV18|NA|TRBJ1-5|NA|16
TGTGCCAGCTCACTGGGGGCCGGGACGAGCAATCAGCCCCAGCATTTT
CASSLGAGTSNQPQHF
>TRBV19|NA|TRBJ1-1|NA|16
TGTGCCAGTAGCCCCAGTGAGGGAGGGACGCACACTGAAGCTTTCTTT
CASSPSEGGTHTEAFF
>TRBV14|NA|TRBJ2-5|TRBD1|15
TGTGCCAGCAGCCAGGAAATAGACAGGGTCGAGACCCAGTACTTC
CASSQEIDRVETQYF
>TRBV5-1|few|TRBJ1-5|NA|16
TGCGCCAGCAGCTTGGATGGGGGGAATAGCAATCAGCCCCAGCATTTT
CASSLDGGNSNQPQHF
>TRBV5-1|NA|TRBJ2-5|NA|14
TGCGCCAGCAGCTTGGGGGGTTCCCAAGAGACCCAGTACTTC
CASSLGGSQETQYF
>TRBV5-1|once|TRBJ2-1|NA|13
TGCGCCAGCAGCCGAGGAGCGACCGATGAGCAGTTCTTC
CASSRGATDEQFF
>TRBV6-5|NA|TRBJ1-1|TRBD1|13
TGTGCCAGCAGACAGGGGCAGAACACTGAAGCTTTCTTT
CASRQGQNTEAFF
>TRBV6-6|NA|TRBJ1-1|NA|17
TGTGCCAGCAGTCGCCTAATGGGGAGACAGAAGAACACTGAAGCTTTCTTT
CASSRLMGRQKNTEAFF
>TRBV5-1|NA|TRBJ2-5|TRBD2|16
TGCGCCAGCAGCCTCAAGACTAGCGGGGAACAAGAGACCCAGTACTTC
CASSLKTSGEQETQYF
>TRBV18|NA|TRBJ1-2|NA|13
TGTGCCAGCTCATCCGACAGTAACTATGGCTACACCTTC
CASSSDSNYGYTF
>TRBV24-1|once|TRBJ1-1|TRBD1|13
TGTGCCACCAGTGTCCAGGGGGCTTCTGAAGCTTTCTTT
CATSVQGASEAFF
>TRBV7-2|NA|TRBJ1-1|TRBD1|14
TGTGCCAGCAGCTCACAGGGGGGCTCTACTGAAGCTTTCTTT
CASSSQGGSTEAFF
>TRBV28|NA|TRBJ1-2|NA|13
TGTGCCACCCAACTCGGGACCCCCAGAGACTACACCTTC
CATQLGTPRDYTF
>TRBV5-1|NA|TRBJ2-5|TRBD2|16
TGCGCCAGCAGCGATCTAGCGGGGGGGCCCTGGGAGACCCAGTACTTC
CASSDLAGGPWETQYF
>TRBV6-5|NA|TRBJ1-5|NA|13
TGTGCCAGCAGGGGGGGGGACAATCAGCCCCAGCATTTT
CASRGGDNQPQHF
>TRBV30|NA|TRBJ2-5|NA|12
TGTGCCTGGAGTCTCAGTGATGGGACCCAGTACTTC
CAWSLSDGTQYF
>TRBV28|NA|TRBJ2-3|NA|15
TGTGCCAGCATCTTAAGCCGTGATAGCACAGATACGCAGTATTTT
CASILSRDSTDTQYF
>TRBV5-1|few|TRBJ1-4|NA|13
TGCGCCAGCCGCAGGGGATGGGATGAAAAACTGTTTTTT
CASRRGWDEKLFF
>TRBV7-3|few|TRBJ1-1|NA|13
TGTGCCAGCAGCTTTGGCCCAAACACTGAAGCTTTCTTT
CASSFGPNTEAFF
>TRBV9|NA|TRBJ2-2|NA|15
TGTGCCAGCAGAGGAGGGACGGGGAACACCGGGGAGCTGTTTTTT
CASRGGTGNTGELFF
>TRBV19|NA|TRBJ1-3|NA|16
TGTGCCAGTAGCCCCGGCGGGCAGAGATCTGGAAACACCATATATTTT
CASSPGGQRSGNTIYF
>TRBV6-6|NA|TRBJ2-2|TRBD2|16
TGTGCCAGCAGTTACTCTTTAGCGGGGGGAGGCGGGGAGCTGTTTTTT
CASSYSLAGGGGELFF
>TRBV9|NA|TRBJ2-5|NA|12
TGTGCCAGCAGCGTAGGGGACCGGGCCCAGTACTTC
CASSVGDRAQYF
>TRBV21-1|NA|TRBJ1-1|NA|18
TGTGCCAGCAGCAAAGATCGGGACAGAAACCTCGTGAACACTGAAGCTTTCTTT
CASSKDRDRNLVNTEAFF
>TRBV28|NA|TRBJ2-5|TRBD2|15
TGTGCCAGCAAGGAACGCGGGGGGGCCGCAGAGACCCAGTACTTC
CASKERGGAAETQYF
>TRBV7-8|once|TRBJ2-3|NA|15
TGTGCCAGCAGCTTATGGACCCCGGACACAGATACGCAGTATTTT
CASSLWTPDTDTQYF
>TRBV5-4|NA|TRBJ2-3|NA|14
TGTGCCAGCAGCTCCAGACAAAACACAGATACGCAGTATTTT
CASSSRQNTDTQYF
>TRBV2|NA|TRBJ2-5|NA|13
TGTGCCAGCAGTGAGATGGCTAGGGAGACCCAGTACTTC
CASSEMARETQYF
>TRBV19|once|TRBJ1-5|TRBD1|16
TGTGCCAGCCACTCTATCGGACAGGGGGCTCCTCAGCCCCAGCATTTT
CASHSIGQGAPQPQHF
>TRBV27|NA|TRBJ1-5|TRBD1|14
TGTGCCAGCAGTCTAGGGACAGGTAATCAGCCCCAGCATTTT
CASSLGTGNQPQHF
>TRBV5-1|NA|TRBJ1-1|TRBD1|15
TGCGCCAGCAGCTTGGAGGCAGGGGGAAACACTGAAGCTTTCTTT
CASSLEAGGNTEAFF
>TRBV24-1|few|TRBJ2-2|TRBD1|17
TGTGCCACCAGTGACCTCCGGACAGGGGGTGAGGCCGGGGAGCTGTTTTTT
CATSDLRTGGEAGELFF
>TRBV6-5|NA|TRBJ1-3|NA|15
TGTGCCAGCAGTCGGACGGGAAGCTCTGGAAACACCATATATTTT
CASSRTGSSGNTIYF
>TRBV5-4|NA|TRBJ2-3|TRBD2|18
TGTGCCAGCAGCGTGAGAGGGGGACTAGCGGGGGTAACAGATACGCAGTATTTT
CASSVRGGLAGVTDTQYF
>TRBV5-1|NA|TRBJ2-3|NA|15
TGCGCCAGCAGCCTTCAGACGGCTAGCACAGATACGCAGTATTTT
CASSLQTASTDTQYF
>TRBV7-7|NA|TRBJ2-1|TRBD2|15
TGTGCCAGCAGCCAGGGACTAGCGGGGGGGTCTGAGCAGTTCTTC
CASSQGLAGGSEQFF
>TRBV4-1|NA|TRBJ1-3|TRBD1|17
TGCGCCAGCAGCCAAGTCGGGGGACAGGGGGCTCGAAACACCATATATTTT
CASSQVGGQGARNTIYF
>TRBV28|NA|TRBJ1-2|TRBD1|13
TGTGCCAGCAGTTTCTCAGGGGGCCGAGGCTACACCTTC
CASSFSGGRGYTF
>TRBV4-1|NA|TRBJ1-5|NA|17
TGCGCCAGCAGCCTCACCCAAGGGGTCCTGAGCAATCAGCCCCAGCATTTT
CASSLTQGVLSNQPQHF
>TRBV4-1|few|TRBJ1-3|NA|16
TGCGCCAGCAGCCAAGTTGGTGGGGGGGGAGGAAACACCATATATTTT
CASSQVGGGGGNTIYF
>TRBV4-2|NA|TRBJ1-2|NA|14
TGTGCCAGCAGCCAAGATTGGACCTCCGGCGGCTACACCTTC
CASSQDWTSGGYTF
>TRBV5-1|few|TRBJ1-4|NA|16
TGCGCCAGCAGTGCGTTGCCAGGGCTGACTAATGAAAAACTGTTTTTT
CASSALPGLTNEKLFF
>TRBV11-2|NA|TRBJ1-2|TRBD1|14
TGTGCCAGCAGCGCAGACAGGGGGGGCTATGGCTACACCTTC
CASSADRGGYGYTF
>TRBV7-2|NA|TRBJ2-6|NA|12
TGTGCTACAGGGATTGGGGCCAACGTCCTGACTTTC
CATGIGANVLTF
>TRBV9|NA|TRBJ1-1|TRBD1|17
TGTGCCAGCAGCGCCGGGACAGGGGGCGGGGAAGGCACTGAAGCTTTCTTT
CASSAGTGGGEGTEAFF
>TRBV12-5|NA|TRBJ2-3|NA|13
TGTGCTAGCCAGGGGAGGGACACAGATACGCAGTATTTT
CASQGRDTDTQYF